These 13 T cell receptor beta chains share one sample of origin, sequenced in a study of T cell responses to AZD1222 COVID-19 vaccine. Assay: immunoSEQ multiplex PCR; the TCRdb copy retains only in-frame clones and omits some. The top ten hold 0.55% of the sample, which has under 300,000 clones, 93% seen once. This specimen consisted of peripheral blood, obtained on day 0 of AZD1222 vaccination. Every receptor here comes from an adult in good health.

This chain joins TRBV15 and TRBJ1-2, with no clear D. With 4 bases removed from V and 4 bases from J, the gap between germline ends came to 16 bases. This CDR3 region has 15 residues. CDR1 is LNHNV and CDR2 is YYDKDF in the germline V gene (reference sequence). In nucleotides, the CDR3 is TGTGCCACCAGCACCTATCCCGGACGGACCTATGGCTACACCTTC. It translates to CATSTYPGRTYGYTF.

This chain joins TRBV2 and TRBJ2-7, with D perhaps TRBD1 or TRBD2 (5 bases each). The CDR3 extends over 14 amino acids. V shed 7 bases and J shed 6 bases, with 19 bases lying between them. Germline CDR1 SNHLY, CDR2 FYNNEI. Written as DNA, the CDR3 is TGTGCCAGCAACAGGACTCCCCGAGTGCCCGAGCAGTACTTC. Residues: CASNRTPRVPEQYF.

This clone has only one observation. The rearrangement uses TRBV28 and TRBJ2-7; 7 bases align to TRBD1. Germline V gene sequence: CDR1 MDHEN, CDR2 SYDVKM. The CDR3 spans 14 residues. V shed 6 bases and J 1 base; nucleotides not matched to a gene: 6. The CDR3 spells CASRLQGSSYEQYF. As DNA, the CDR3 is TGTGCCAGCAGACTACAGGGGTCTTCCTACGAGCAGTACTTC.

The J gene is TRBJ2-7, the V gene TRBV21-1; the D segment call TRBD2 is taken from the table without a DNA check. TRBV21-1 counts as a pseudogene. This CDR3 has 17 amino acids. As DNA, the CDR3 is TGTGCCAGCAGCAATCGTACGACTAGCGGGGGTTACTACGAGCAGTACTTC. Translated: CASSNRTTSGGYYEQYF.

This chain joins TRBV2 and TRBJ1-2, with D perhaps matching TRBD1 (6 bases). The CDR3 has 13 residues. Per the germline V gene, CDR1 is SNHLY and CDR2 is FYNNEI. Trimming removed 6 bases at V and 7 bases at J, with 15 bases between. CDR3 nucleotides: TGTGCCAGCAGGGGGGGCAGGGAGGCTGGCTACACCTTC. Its translation: CASRGGREAGYTF.

For the CDR3, the DNA is TGTGCCAGCAGCTCCTACTTCTCGGGACAGGCAAGCAATGAGCAGTTCTTC. Residues: CASSSYFSGQASNEQFF. V usage is TRBV11-2 and J usage is TRBJ2-1, with 8 bases that match TRBD1. The germline gives CDR1 SGHAT, CDR2 FQNNGV. The CDR3 has 17 residues. Germline trimming cut 4 bases from V and 6 bases from J; bases unmatched to any gene: 14. Looking up the rest from reference TRBV11-2 and TRBJ2-1 gives the full variable domain: EAGVAQSPRYKIIEKRQSVAFWCNPISGHATLYWYQQILGQGPKLLIQFQNNGVVDDSQLPKDRFSAERLKGVDSTLKIQPAKLEDSAVYLCASSSYFSGQASNEQFFGPGTRLTVL.

This sequence joins TRBV5-1 and TRBJ2-1; D gene uncertain. Germline loops: CDR1 SGHRS, CDR2 YFSETQ. V gave up 4 bases and J gave up 0 bases, with 8 bases separating them. CDR3 length: 14 residues. As DNA, the CDR3 is TGCGCCAGCAGCCAACAGAGCTCCTACAATGAGCAGTTCTTC. Protein: CASSQQSSYNEQFF.

This clone was seen only once. CDR3 in DNA: TGTGCCACCAGCAGAGAGGGCAATCAGCCCCAGCATTTT. It translates to CATSREGNQPQHF. The chain couples TRBV15 to TRBJ1-5; D is uncertain. Germline CDR1 and CDR2: LNHNV and YYDKDF (reference sequence). Trimming removed 0 bases at V and 2 bases at J, with 2 bases between. This CDR3 is 13 amino acids long.

The chain employs TRBV29-1 and TRBJ1-1, with D unresolved. Between the trimmed V and J ends, which lost 6 bases and 0 bases, there was a span of 14 bases. Germline CDR1 reads SQVTM; CDR2 reads ANQGSEA. The CDR3 runs 14 residues. CDR3 protein: CSVARIPLNTEAFF. CDR3 coding DNA: TGCAGCGTCGCCCGGATCCCTTTGAACACTGAAGCTTTCTTT.

The rearrangement uses TRBV12-3 or TRBV12-4 and TRBJ2-3; D gene unclear. This CDR3 contains 13 residues. The V gene lost 6 bases and the J gene lost 6 bases, with 13 bases spanning the gap. Here the CDR3 reads CASSRLGRDTQYF. Here the CDR3 DNA reads TGTGCCAGCAGCCGACTCGGGCGGGATACGCAGTATTTT.

The chain links TRBV7-9 to TRBJ2-3; D possibly matches TRBD1 or TRBD2 (6 bases each). Germline CDR1 reads SEHNR; CDR2 reads FQNEAQ (reference sequence). Trimming cost V 8 bases and J 5 bases, with 17 bases left between them. The length of the CDR3 is 14 residues. CDR3 loop: CASPPKGGVDTQYF. The CDR3 DNA is TGTGCCAGCCCCCCGAAGGGGGGAGTAGATACGCAGTATTTT.

This chain links TRBV6-1 with TRBJ1-1; TRBD1 is a possible D gene (5 bases). CDR3 length: 16 residues. The ends were cut back, 1 base at V and 1 base at J, with 13 bases in the middle. Germline V gene sequence: CDR1 MNHNS, CDR2 SASEGT. In nucleotides, the CDR3 is TGTGCCAGCAGTGAAGACCTGGGACCGACGAACACTGAAGCTTTCTTT. It codes for CASSEDLGPTNTEAFF.

The chain joins TRBV11-2 to TRBJ1-2; D possibly corresponds to TRBD1 (6 bases). This CDR3 contains 15 residues. Germline V CDR1 and CDR2: SGHAT, FQNNGV. V lost 0 bases and J 4 bases, leaving 12 bases between the germline ends. The CDR3 sequence is CASSLDLGGRYGYTF. DNA of the CDR3: TGTGCCAGCAGCTTAGATCTAGGGGGACGCTATGGCTACACCTTC.